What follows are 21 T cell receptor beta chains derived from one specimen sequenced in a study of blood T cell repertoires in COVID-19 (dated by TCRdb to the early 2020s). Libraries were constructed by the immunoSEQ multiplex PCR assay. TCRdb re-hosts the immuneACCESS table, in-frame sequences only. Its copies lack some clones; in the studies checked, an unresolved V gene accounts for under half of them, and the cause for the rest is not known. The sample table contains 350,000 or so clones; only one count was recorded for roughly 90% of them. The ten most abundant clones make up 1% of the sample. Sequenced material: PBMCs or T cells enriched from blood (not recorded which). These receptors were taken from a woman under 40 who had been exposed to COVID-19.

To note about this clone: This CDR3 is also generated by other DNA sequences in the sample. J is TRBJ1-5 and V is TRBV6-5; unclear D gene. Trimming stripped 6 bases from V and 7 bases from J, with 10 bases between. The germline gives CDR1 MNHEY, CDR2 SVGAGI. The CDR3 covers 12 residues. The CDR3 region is CASSLPGQPQHF. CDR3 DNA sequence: TGTGCCAGCAGCCTGCCGGGGCAGCCCCAGCATTTT.

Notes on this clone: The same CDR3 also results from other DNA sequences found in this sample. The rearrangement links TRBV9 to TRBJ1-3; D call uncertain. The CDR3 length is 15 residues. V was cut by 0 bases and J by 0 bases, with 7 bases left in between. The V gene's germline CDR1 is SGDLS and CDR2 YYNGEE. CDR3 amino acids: CASSVDSSSGNTIYF. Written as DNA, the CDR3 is TGTGCCAGCAGCGTAGATTCGAGCTCTGGAAACACCATATATTTT. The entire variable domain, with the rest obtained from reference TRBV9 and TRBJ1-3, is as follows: DSGVTQTPKHLITATGQRVTLRCSPRSGDLSVYWYQQSLDQGLQFLIQYYNGEERAKGNILERFSAQQFPDLHSELNLSSLELGDSALYFCASSVDSSSGNTIYFGEGSWLTVV.

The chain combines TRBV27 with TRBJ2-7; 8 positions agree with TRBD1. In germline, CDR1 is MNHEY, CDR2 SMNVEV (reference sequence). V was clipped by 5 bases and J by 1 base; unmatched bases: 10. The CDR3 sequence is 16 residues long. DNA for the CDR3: TGTGCCAGCAGTCGGCGCCGGACAGGGAATTCCTACGAGCAGTACTTC. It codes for CASSRRRTGNSYEQYF.

The CDR3 bases are TGTGCCAGTAGTATTTTGGCTAGCGGGAGATTCTCCACAGATACGCAGTATTTT. Encoded protein: CASSILASGRFSTDTQYF. This sequence joins TRBV19 and TRBJ2-3; 10 bases line up with TRBD2. The CDR3 has 18 residues. Germline trimming cut 3 bases from V and 2 bases from J; bases unmatched to any gene: 11. CDR1 is LNHDA and CDR2 is SQIVND in the germline V gene (reference sequence).

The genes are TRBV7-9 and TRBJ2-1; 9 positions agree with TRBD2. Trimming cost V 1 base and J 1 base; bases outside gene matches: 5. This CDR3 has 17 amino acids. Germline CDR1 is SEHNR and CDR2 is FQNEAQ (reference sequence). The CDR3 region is CASSLGGLAGSYNEQFF. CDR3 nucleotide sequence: TGTGCCAGCAGCTTAGGTGGCCTAGCGGGATCCTACAATGAGCAGTTCTTC.

The CDR3 reads CASSDRDRRGGYTF. The DNA of the CDR3 is TGTGCCAGCAGCGACCGGGACAGGCGAGGAGGCTACACCTTC. The chain uses TRBV9 and TRBJ1-2; TRBD1 aligns across 8 bases. This CDR3 is 14 amino acids long. V lost 3 bases, J lost 8 bases, and 9 bases stayed unmatched. CDR1 is SGDLS and CDR2 is YYNGEE in the germline V gene.

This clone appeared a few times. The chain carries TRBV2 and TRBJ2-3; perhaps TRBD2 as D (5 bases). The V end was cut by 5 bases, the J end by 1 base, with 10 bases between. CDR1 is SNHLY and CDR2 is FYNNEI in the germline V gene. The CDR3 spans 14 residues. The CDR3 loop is CASSRVSGTDTQYF. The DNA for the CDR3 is TGTGCCAGCAGTCGGGTTAGCGGCACAGATACGCAGTATTTT.

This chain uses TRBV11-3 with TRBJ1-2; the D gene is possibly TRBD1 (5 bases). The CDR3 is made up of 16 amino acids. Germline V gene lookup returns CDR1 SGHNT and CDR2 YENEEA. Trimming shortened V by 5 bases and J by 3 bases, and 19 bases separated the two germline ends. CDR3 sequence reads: CASSQGGSGGYYGYTF. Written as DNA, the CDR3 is TGTGCCAGCAGCCAGGGAGGGTCCGGCGGATACTATGGCTACACCTTC.

As DNA, the CDR3 is TGTGCCAGCCGAGAAGGGGGATCAGGCAATCAGCCCCAGCATTTT. Amino acids: CASREGGSGNQPQHF. The chain recombines TRBV19 with TRBJ1-5; D might be TRBD1 (6 bases). CDR1 is LNHDA, CDR2 SQIVND, per germline (reference sequence). The CDR3 covers 15 residues. V was clipped by 9 bases and J by 2 bases, with 17 bases between them.

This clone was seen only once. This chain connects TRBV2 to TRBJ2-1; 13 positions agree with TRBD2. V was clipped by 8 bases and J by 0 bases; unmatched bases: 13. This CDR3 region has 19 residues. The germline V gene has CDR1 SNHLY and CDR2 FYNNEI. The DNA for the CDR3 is TGTGCCAGCCAAAGGACTAGCGGGAGAATTCCCCTCTCCTACAATGAGCAGTTCTTC. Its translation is CASQRTSGRIPLSYNEQFF.

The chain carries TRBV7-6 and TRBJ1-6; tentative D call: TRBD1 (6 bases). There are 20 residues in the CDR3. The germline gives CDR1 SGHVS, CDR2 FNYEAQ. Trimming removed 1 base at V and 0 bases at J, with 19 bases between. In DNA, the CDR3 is TGTGCCAGCAGCTTAGTGGGAGGGGGGACGGCGAGCTCCTATAATTCACCCCTCCACTTT. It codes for CASSLVGGGTASSYNSPLHF.

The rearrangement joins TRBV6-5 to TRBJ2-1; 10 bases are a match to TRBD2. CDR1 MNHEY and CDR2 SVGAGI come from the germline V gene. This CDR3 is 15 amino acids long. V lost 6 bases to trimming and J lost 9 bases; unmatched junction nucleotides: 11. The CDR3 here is CASSPVAGGNGEQFF. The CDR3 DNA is TGTGCCAGCAGCCCAGTAGCGGGAGGTAATGGTGAGCAGTTCTTC.

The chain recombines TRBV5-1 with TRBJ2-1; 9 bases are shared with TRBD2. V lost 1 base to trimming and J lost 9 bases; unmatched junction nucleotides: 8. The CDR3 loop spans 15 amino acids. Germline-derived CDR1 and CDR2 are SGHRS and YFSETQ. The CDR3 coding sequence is TGCGCCAGCAGCTTGATCTTAGCGGGAGAGGGTGAGCAGTTCTTC. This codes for CASSLILAGEGEQFF.

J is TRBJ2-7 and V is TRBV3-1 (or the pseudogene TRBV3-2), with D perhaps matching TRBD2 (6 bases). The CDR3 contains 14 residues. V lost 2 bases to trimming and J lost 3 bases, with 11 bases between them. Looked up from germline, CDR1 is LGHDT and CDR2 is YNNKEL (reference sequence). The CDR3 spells CASSQRAGNYEQYF. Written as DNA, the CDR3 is TGTGCCAGCAGCCAAAGGGCGGGAAACTACGAGCAGTACTTC.

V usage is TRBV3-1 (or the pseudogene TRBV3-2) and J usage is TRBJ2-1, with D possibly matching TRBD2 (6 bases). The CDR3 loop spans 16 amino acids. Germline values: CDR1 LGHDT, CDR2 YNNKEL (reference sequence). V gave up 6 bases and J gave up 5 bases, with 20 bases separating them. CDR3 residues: CASRPRLVPRDNEQFF. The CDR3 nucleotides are TGTGCCAGCAGGCCTAGACTAGTCCCTCGAGACAATGAGCAGTTCTTC.

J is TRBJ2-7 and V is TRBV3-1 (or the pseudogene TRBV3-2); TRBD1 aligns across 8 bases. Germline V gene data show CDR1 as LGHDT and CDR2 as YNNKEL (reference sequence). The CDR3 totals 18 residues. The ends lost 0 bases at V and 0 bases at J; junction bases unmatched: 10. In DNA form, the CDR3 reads TGTGCCAGCAGCCAAGATGGGCTGACAGGGGCCTCCTCCTACGAGCAGTACTTC. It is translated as CASSQDGLTGASSYEQYF.

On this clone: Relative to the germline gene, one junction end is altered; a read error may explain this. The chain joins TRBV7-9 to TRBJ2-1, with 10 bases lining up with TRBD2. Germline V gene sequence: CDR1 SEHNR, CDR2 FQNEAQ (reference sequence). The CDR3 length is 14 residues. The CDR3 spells CASSLAVTSGPPIF. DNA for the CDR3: TGTGCCAGCAGCCTGGCAGTGACTAGCGGGCCTCCGATCTTC.

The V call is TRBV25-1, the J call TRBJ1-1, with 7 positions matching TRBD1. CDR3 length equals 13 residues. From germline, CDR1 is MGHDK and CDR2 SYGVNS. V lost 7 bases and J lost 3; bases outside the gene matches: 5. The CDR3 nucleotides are TGTGCCAGCACCTTAGACAGGGACACTGAAGCTTTCTTT. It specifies CASTLDRDTEAFF.

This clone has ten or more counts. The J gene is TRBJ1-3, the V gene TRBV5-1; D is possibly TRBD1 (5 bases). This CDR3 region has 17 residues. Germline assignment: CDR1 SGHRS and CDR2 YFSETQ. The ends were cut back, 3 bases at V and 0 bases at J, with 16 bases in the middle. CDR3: CASSSGAGLHSGNTIYF. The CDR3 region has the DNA TGCGCCAGCAGCTCGGGCGCGGGGCTTCACTCTGGAAACACCATATATTTT.

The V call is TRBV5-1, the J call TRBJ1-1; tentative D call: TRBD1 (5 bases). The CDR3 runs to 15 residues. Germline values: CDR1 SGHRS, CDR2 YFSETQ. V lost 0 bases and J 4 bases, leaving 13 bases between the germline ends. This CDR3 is CASSLEGISGTEAFF. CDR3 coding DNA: TGCGCCAGCAGCTTGGAGGGGATTTCGGGCACTGAAGCTTTCTTT.

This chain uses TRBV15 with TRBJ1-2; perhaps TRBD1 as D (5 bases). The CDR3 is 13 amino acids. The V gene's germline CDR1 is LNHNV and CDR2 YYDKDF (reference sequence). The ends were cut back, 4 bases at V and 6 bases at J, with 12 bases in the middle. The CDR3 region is CATSTGGGDGYTF. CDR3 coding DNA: TGTGCCACCAGCACAGGCGGGGGGGATGGCTACACCTTC.